One and the same sample provided the 4 T cell receptor beta chains below, sequenced in a study of blood T cell repertoires in COVID-19. Generated by immunoSEQ multiplex PCR, the TCRdb table keeps only in-frame clones and is missing some. The sample comprises 250,000 to 400,000 clones, about 89% of which are singletons, and over 4% rests with the top ten. The specimen was PBMCs or T cells enriched from blood (not recorded which). These receptors came from a man aged 60-69 years who had recovered from COVID-19.

The table lists this clone with a few counts. V usage is TRBV2 and J usage is TRBJ1-2; tentatively, D is TRBD1 (6 bases). V was shortened by 10 bases and J by 4 bases, with 16 bases between the two germline ends. The length of the CDR3 is 13 residues. Germline lookup yields CDR1 SNHLY and CDR2 FYNNEI. CDR3 bases: TGTGCCATACTAACACAGGGTTTCTATGGCTACACCTTC. Its protein product is CAILTQGFYGYTF. The whole variable domain, filled in from reference TRBV2 and TRBJ1-2, reads EPEVTQTPSHQVTQMGQEVILRCVPISNHLYFYWYRQILGQKVEFLVSFYNNEISEKSEIFDDQFSVERPDGSNFTLKIRSTKLEDSAMYFCAILTQGFYGYTFGSGTRLTVV.

This rearrangement joins TRBV28 to TRBJ2-6, with D hard to call. There are 15 residues in the CDR3. Trimming took 3 bases from V and 0 from J, leaving 6 bases between them. The germline CDR1 and CDR2 sequences are MDHEN and SYDVKM. The DNA of the CDR3 is TGTGCCAGCAGTTTGAAGAGCTCTGGGGCCAACGTCCTGACTTTC. Amino acids: CASSLKSSGANVLTF.

The chain links TRBV28 to TRBJ1-1, with D possibly TRBD1 on 5 matching bases. V lost 5 bases, J lost 11 bases, and 12 bases lay in between. Germline assignment: CDR1 MDHEN and CDR2 SYDVKM. There are 11 residues in the CDR3. The chain's CDR3 is CASSGGAGAFF. The CDR3 region has the DNA TGTGCCAGCAGTGGAGGGGCGGGTGCTTTCTTT.

The chain combines TRBV19 with TRBJ1-5; 7 nucleotides line up with TRBD1. The CDR3 totals 17 residues. V was pared by 6 bases and J by 2 bases, with 13 bases of the junction left unmatched. Germline CDR1 LNHDA, CDR2 SQIVND (reference sequence). CDR3: CASSEGQGVVGNQPQHF. DNA of the CDR3: TGTGCCAGTAGCGAGGGCCAGGGGGTGGTGGGCAATCAGCCCCAGCATTTT.